This TCR beta chain stems from a study of T cell repertoires in cytomegalovirus infection. Concerning this clonotype itself: Its antigen is still unknown.

From the reads, TCRdb called clonotypes with MiXCR, one entry per CDR3 protein. The sample records about 110,000 distinct CDR3 sequences, roughly 39% being singletons. The germline CDR1 and CDR2 sequences are SGHVS and FQNEAQ. CDR3 size: 15 residues. V shed 3 bases, J shed 6 bases, and the junction held 8 bases outside the gene matches. The origin of this receptor is a human donor in good health (CMV status not recorded). Some clones in this sample may be carry-over from other donors' samples. The source material was CD8+ T cells from cultured PBMCs, sampled from culture after CMV antigen stimulation. V usage is TRBV7-8 and J usage is TRBJ2-3; 8 bases are shared with TRBD2. The CDR3 DNA sequence: TGTGCCAGCAGCTTGGCCGGGGGGGCAGGCGATACGCAGTATTTT. Its translation: CASSLAGGAGDTQYF.